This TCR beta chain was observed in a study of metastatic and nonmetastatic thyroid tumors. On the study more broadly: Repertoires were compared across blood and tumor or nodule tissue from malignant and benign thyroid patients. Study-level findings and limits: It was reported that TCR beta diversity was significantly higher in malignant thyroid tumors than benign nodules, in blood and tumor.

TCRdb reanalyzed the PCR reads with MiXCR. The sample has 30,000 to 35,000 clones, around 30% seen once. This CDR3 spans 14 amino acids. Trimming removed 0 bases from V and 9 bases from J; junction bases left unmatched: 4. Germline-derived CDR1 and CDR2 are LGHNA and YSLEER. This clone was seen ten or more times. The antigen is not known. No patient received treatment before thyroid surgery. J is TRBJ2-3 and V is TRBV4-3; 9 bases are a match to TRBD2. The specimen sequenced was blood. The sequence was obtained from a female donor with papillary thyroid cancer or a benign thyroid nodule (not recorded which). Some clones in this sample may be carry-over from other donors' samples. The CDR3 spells CASSQDASGGTQYF. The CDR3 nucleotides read TGCGCCAGCAGCCAAGATGCAAGCGGGGGGACGCAGTATTTT.